This is a list of T cell receptor beta chains from one sample in a study of CD8 T cells in Susac syndrome. TCRdb itself ran the immunoSEQ multiplex PCR reads through MiXCR, one entry per CDR3 protein. The sample consists of about 430,000 distinct CDR3 sequences, 85% to 90% of them appearing once. The material sequenced was CD8+ T cells from PBMCs. All receptors derive from a human donor with multiple sclerosis. Each CDR3 is given with its conserved first and last residue. The order of the fields is V gene, J gene, CDR3 protein.

v_gene: TRBV27; j_gene: TRBJ1-1; CDR3aa: CASSLDRAWNTEAFF
v_gene: TRBV3-1; j_gene: TRBJ1-2; CDR3aa: CASSPPGQGLSNYGYTF
v_gene: TRBV27; j_gene: TRBJ1-2; CDR3aa: CASARQGPYGYTF
v_gene: TRBV7-9; j_gene: TRBJ2-1; CDR3aa: CASSRGTGFYNEQFF
v_gene: TRBV27; j_gene: TRBJ2-1; CDR3aa: CASSGGGGEQFF
v_gene: TRBV27; j_gene: TRBJ1-1; CDR3aa: CASRAQGGRPEAFF
v_gene: TRBV9; j_gene: TRBJ2-5; CDR3aa: CASSPWTEGQETQYF
v_gene: TRBV20-1; j_gene: TRBJ1-2; CDR3aa: CSARSGAGMDYGYTF
v_gene: TRBV6-4; j_gene: TRBJ2-3; CDR3aa: CASSESGTTDTQYF
v_gene: TRBV27; j_gene: TRBJ2-7; CDR3aa: CASSFRQDHYEQYF
v_gene: TRBV15; j_gene: TRBJ2-1; CDR3aa: CATSSDRLTSGEQFF
v_gene: TRBV20-1; j_gene: TRBJ2-7; CDR3aa: CSARGQVYSYEQYF
v_gene: TRBV7-2; j_gene: TRBJ2-2; CDR3aa: CASSFPRDRVNTGELFF
v_gene: TRBV13; j_gene: TRBJ2-1; CDR3aa: CASSPGTGGLSYNEQFF
v_gene: TRBV5-5; j_gene: TRBJ2-3; CDR3aa: CASSLAQGTDTQYF
v_gene: TRBV4-2; j_gene: TRBJ2-2; CDR3aa: CASSQEGNEGGELFF
v_gene: TRBV6-1; j_gene: TRBJ1-5; CDR3aa: CAIRMGGRINQPQHF
v_gene: TRBV11-2; j_gene: TRBJ2-5; CDR3aa: CASSLDRGQETQYF
v_gene: TRBV20-1; j_gene: TRBJ2-2; CDR3aa: CSARQGLITGELFF
v_gene: TRBV6-6; j_gene: TRBJ1-5; CDR3aa: CASSYLKDRDQPQHF
v_gene: TRBV15; j_gene: TRBJ2-3; CDR3aa: CATSRGHYTDTQYF
v_gene: TRBV19; j_gene: TRBJ2-1; CDR3aa: CASRDSSGGDNEQFF
v_gene: TRBV30; j_gene: TRBJ1-2; CDR3aa: CAWSVAGSDGYTF